This passage covers 16 T cell receptor beta chains from one sample sequenced in a study of blood T cell repertoires in COVID-19. Clones were read by immunoSEQ multiplex PCR, and TCRdb kept only the in-frame ones, dropping some. Here the sample spans a few hundred thousand clones, roughly 90% being singletons. The sequenced material came from peripheral blood. Receptors were obtained from a woman in her seventies with COVID-19, enrolled during active disease.

V gene TRBV9 combines with J gene TRBJ1-2, with D possibly matching TRBD1 (5 bases). V was clipped by 3 bases and J by 8 bases, with 17 bases between them. CDR1 is SGDLS, CDR2 YYNGEE, per germline. The CDR3 totals 14 residues. CDR3 nucleotides: TGTGCCAGCAGCGCCCCTGGGGGGGGTGCGGGCTACACCTTC. Encoded protein: CASSAPGGGAGYTF.

V is TRBV19 and J is TRBJ2-1; D gene uncertain. The germline CDR1 and CDR2 sequences are LNHDA and SQIVND (reference sequence). Trimming shortened V by 4 bases and J by 2 bases, and 6 bases separated the two germline ends. The CDR3 covers 13 residues. The CDR3 protein is CASSRGTYNEQFF. CDR3 in DNA: TGTGCCAGTAGTAGAGGTACCTACAATGAGCAGTTCTTC.

The CDR3 loop is CASSPPGSYNEQFF. The CDR3 nucleotides read TGTGCCAGCAGCCCCCCCGGCTCCTACAATGAGCAGTTCTTC. V is TRBV7-2 and J is TRBJ2-1; D gene unclear. V lost 5 bases, J lost 0 bases, and 8 bases lay in between. The CDR3 totals 14 residues. Germline loops: CDR1 SGHTA, CDR2 FQGNSA.

This chain connects TRBV24-1 to TRBJ2-3; 14 bases match TRBD2. The germline V gene encodes CDR1 KGHDR and CDR2 SFDVKD. V was pared by 3 bases and J by 2 bases, with 3 bases of the junction left unmatched. This CDR3 is 17 amino acids long. The CDR3, as DNA: TGTGCCACCAGTGATAGGACTAGCGGGGGGCTCACAGATACGCAGTATTTT. Its protein is CATSDRTSGGLTDTQYF.

The rearrangement links TRBV18 to TRBJ1-1, with D unresolved. The CDR3 sequence is 14 residues long. The V gene's germline CDR1 is KGHSH and CDR2 LQKENI. Trimming took 3 bases from V and 2 from J, leaving 10 bases between them. The DNA for the CDR3 is TGTGCCAGCTCACCCGCCCAGGATAACACTGAAGCTTTCTTT. Protein: CASSPAQDNTEAFF.

This clone was seen just once. The chain combines TRBV30 with TRBJ1-5; 12 nucleotides line up with TRBD1. CDR3 length: 16 residues. The trim removed 2 bases at V and 4 bases at J, leaving 6 bases unmatched. CDR1 is GTSNPN and CDR2 is SVGIG in the germline V gene (reference sequence). The CDR3 DNA reads TGTGCCTGGAGTCGTAGGGACAGGGGGCTGAATCAGCCCCAGCATTTT. It encodes CAWSRRDRGLNQPQHF.

The rearrangement links TRBV15 to TRBJ2-5; D perhaps matches TRBD2 (6 bases). Trimming shortened V by 0 bases and J by 5 bases, and 13 bases separated the two germline ends. CDR1 LNHNV and CDR2 YYDKDF come from the germline V gene (reference sequence). The CDR3 consists of 15 residues. In DNA form, the CDR3 reads TGTGCCACCAGCAGAGATTCGGGGGAGGCGGAGACCCAGTACTTC. Its translation: CATSRDSGEAETQYF. The entire variable domain, with the rest obtained from reference TRBV15 and TRBJ2-5, is as follows: DAMVIQNPRYQVTQFGKPVTLSCSQTLNHNVMYWYQQKSSQAPKLLFHYYDKDFNNEADTPDNFQSRRPNTSFCFLDIRSPGLGDTAMYLCATSRDSGEAETQYFGPGTRLLVL.

The chain recombines TRBV9 with TRBJ2-1; D may be TRBD1 (5 bases). Trimming removed 3 bases from V and 3 bases from J, with 7 bases in between. CDR3 length: 13 amino acids. From germline, CDR1 is SGDLS and CDR2 YYNGEE. CDR3 amino acids: CASSGTFYNEQFF. The CDR3 coding sequence is TGTGCCAGCAGCGGGACATTCTACAATGAGCAGTTCTTC.

The rearrangement links TRBV27 to TRBJ1-1, with 11 bases lining up with TRBD1. V shed 4 bases and J 6 bases; nucleotides not matched to a gene: 4. Germline CDR1 is MNHEY and CDR2 is SMNVEV (reference sequence). CDR3 length: 14 residues. The CDR3 nucleotides are TGTGCCAGCAGTTGGGACAGGGGGGTGCCTGAAGCTTTCTTT. Translating gives CASSWDRGVPEAFF.

The chain uses TRBV5-4 and TRBJ1-2; maybe TRBD1 (5 bases). This CDR3 has 13 residues. Trimming stripped 4 bases from V and 3 bases from J, with 10 bases between. In germline, CDR1 is SGHNT, CDR2 YYREEE (reference sequence). The CDR3 spells CASSEPRDYGYTF. CDR3 sequence (DNA): TGTGCCAGCAGCGAACCCAGGGACTATGGCTACACCTTC.

CDR3 coding DNA: TGTGCCAGCAACCACAGGGGGCGCGGGACCCAGTACTTC. This translates into CASNHRGRGTQYF. V is TRBV6-5 and J is TRBJ2-5; 9 bases are a match to TRBD1. V shed 7 bases and J 7 bases; nucleotides not matched to a gene: 7. This CDR3 has 13 amino acids. CDR1 and CDR2 (germline): MNHEY, SVGAGI.

This rearrangement joins TRBV23-1 to TRBJ2-7; D uncertain. TRBV23-1 is an ORF, with its function uncertain. V dropped 6 bases and J dropped 2 bases, with 20 bases sitting between them. This CDR3 spans 16 amino acids. The CDR3 DNA reads as TGCGCCAGCAGCCCAGATTTCCAAGGCCGGGCCTACGAGCAGTACTTC. Its translation: CASSPDFQGRAYEQYF.

CDR3 sequence: CASSQGVQGGYTF. The CDR3 coding sequence is TGTGCCAGCAGCCAAGGGGTCCAGGGGGGCTACACCTTC. V and J are TRBV3-1 (or the pseudogene TRBV3-2) and TRBJ1-2; TRBD1 is a possible D gene (6 bases). The germline V gene has CDR1 LGHDT and CDR2 YNNKEL (reference sequence). V was pared by 1 base and J by 8 bases, with 11 bases between. The CDR3 loop spans 13 amino acids.

The chain recombines TRBV3-1 (or the pseudogene TRBV3-2) with TRBJ1-2; D is uncertain. Germline CDR1 is LGHDT and CDR2 is YNNKEL (reference sequence). The V and J ends lost 6 bases and 3 bases respectively, with 14 bases between them. The CDR3 loop spans 14 amino acids. CDR3 nucleotide sequence: TGTGCCAGCAGTACCTCGCCCGTAGACTATGGCTACACCTTC. This codes for CASSTSPVDYGYTF.

The rearrangement uses TRBV7-2 and TRBJ1-5; D is unresolved. Germline V CDR1 and CDR2: SGHTA, FQGNSA. The CDR3 totals 13 residues. V was cut by 4 bases and J by 3 bases, with 7 bases left in between. The CDR3 region is CASSSQNNQPQHF. CDR3 sequence (DNA): TGTGCCAGCAGCTCCCAAAACAATCAGCCCCAGCATTTT.

The chain uses TRBV7-3 and TRBJ2-7, with a weak D call TRBD2 (6 bases). Germline V gene lookup returns CDR1 SGHTA and CDR2 FQGTGA. The CDR3 extends over 13 amino acids. Between the trimmed V and J ends, which lost 3 bases and 3 bases, there was a span of 9 bases. The CDR3 region has the DNA TGTGCCAGCAGCTTGGGACTTCACTACGAGCAGTACTTC. It specifies CASSLGLHYEQYF.